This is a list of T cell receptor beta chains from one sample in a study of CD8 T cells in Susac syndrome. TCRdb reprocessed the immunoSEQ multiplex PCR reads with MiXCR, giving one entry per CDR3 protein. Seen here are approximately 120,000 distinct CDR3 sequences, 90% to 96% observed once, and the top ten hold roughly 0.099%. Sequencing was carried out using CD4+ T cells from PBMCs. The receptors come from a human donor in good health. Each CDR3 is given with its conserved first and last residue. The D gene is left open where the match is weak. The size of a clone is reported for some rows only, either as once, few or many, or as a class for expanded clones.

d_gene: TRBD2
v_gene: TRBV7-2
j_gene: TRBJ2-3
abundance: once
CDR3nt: TGTGCCAGCAGCCGTGGACTAGCGGGAGATACGCAGTATTTT
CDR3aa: CASSRGLAGDTQYF

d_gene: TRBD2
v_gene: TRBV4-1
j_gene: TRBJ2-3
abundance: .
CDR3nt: TGCGCCAGCAGCGCGCTTACTAGCGGAACTAGCACAGATACGCAGTATTTT
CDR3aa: CASSALTSGTSTDTQYF

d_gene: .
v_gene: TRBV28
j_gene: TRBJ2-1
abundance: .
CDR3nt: TGTGCCAGCAGTTTGGGGGGCGCCGACTACAATGAGCAGTTCTTC
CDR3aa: CASSLGGADYNEQFF

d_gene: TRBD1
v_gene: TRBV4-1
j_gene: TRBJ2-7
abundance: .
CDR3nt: TGCGCCAGCAGCCAAGTTGCGACAGGGGACTCCTACGAGCAGTACTTC
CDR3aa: CASSQVATGDSYEQYF

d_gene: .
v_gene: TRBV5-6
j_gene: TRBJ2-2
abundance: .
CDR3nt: TGTGCCAGCAGCTTGCTCGGCAGGCAGACCGGGGAGCTGTTTTTT
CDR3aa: CASSLLGRQTGELFF

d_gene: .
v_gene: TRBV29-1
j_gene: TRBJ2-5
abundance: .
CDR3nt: TGCAACGTTGCGACGGACCAAGAGACCCAGTACTTC
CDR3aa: CNVATDQETQYF

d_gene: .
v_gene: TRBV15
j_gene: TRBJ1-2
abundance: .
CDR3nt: TGTGCCACCAGCAGAGGGGGGGCAGGGGGCTACACCTTC
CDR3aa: CATSRGGAGGYTF

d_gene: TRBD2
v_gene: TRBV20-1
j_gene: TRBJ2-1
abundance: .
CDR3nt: TGCAGTGCTATGGGGCTAGCGGGTCAAACGGGCTACAATGAGCAGTTCTTC
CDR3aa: CSAMGLAGQTGYNEQFF

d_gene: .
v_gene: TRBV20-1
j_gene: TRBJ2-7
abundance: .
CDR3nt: TGCAGTGTAAAGAGGGGCAGTCGGACCTCCTACGAGCAGTACTTC
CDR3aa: CSVKRGSRTSYEQYF

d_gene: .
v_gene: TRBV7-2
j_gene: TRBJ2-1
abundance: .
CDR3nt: TGTGCCAGCAGCTTAGGTTCCGGGAGCTCCTACAATGAGCAGTTCTTC
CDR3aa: CASSLGSGSSYNEQFF

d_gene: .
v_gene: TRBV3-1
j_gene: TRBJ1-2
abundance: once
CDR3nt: TGTGCCAGCAGCCAAGGGACAGTCGGTTGGTCCTATGGCTACACCTTC
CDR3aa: CASSQGTVGWSYGYTF

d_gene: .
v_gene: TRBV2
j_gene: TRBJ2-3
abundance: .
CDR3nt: TGTGCCAGCAGCAAAGACAGCACAGATACGCAGTATTTT
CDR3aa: CASSKDSTDTQYF

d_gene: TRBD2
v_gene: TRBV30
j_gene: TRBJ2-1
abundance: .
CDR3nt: TGTGCCTGGAGTGTACGTCTAGCGGGGGAGAATGAGCAGTTCTTC
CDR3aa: CAWSVRLAGENEQFF

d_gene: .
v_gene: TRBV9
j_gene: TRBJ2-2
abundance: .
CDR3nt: TGTGCCAGCAGCGTTCGGACTGAGTCCGGGGAGCTGTTTTTT
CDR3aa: CASSVRTESGELFF

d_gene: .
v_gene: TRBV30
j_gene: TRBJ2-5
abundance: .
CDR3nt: TGTGCCTGGACTTCAGGGTTGGGGACCCAGTACTTC
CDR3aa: CAWTSGLGTQYF

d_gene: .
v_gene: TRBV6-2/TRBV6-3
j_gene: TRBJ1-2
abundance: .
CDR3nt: TGTGCCAGCAGTTACTCGAGACAGGCAGCCCTCTATGGCTACACCTTC
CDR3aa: CASSYSRQAALYGYTF

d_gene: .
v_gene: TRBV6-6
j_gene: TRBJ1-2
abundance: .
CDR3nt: TGTGCCAGCAGTTACTCCGAAGCAGGGACAAACTATGGCTACACCTTC
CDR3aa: CASSYSEAGTNYGYTF

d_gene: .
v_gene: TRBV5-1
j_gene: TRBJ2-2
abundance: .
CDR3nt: TGCGCCAGCAGCTTGGACATCGCCGGGGAGCTGTTTTTT
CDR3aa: CASSLDIAGELFF

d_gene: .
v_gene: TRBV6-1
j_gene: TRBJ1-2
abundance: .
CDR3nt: TGTGCCAGCAGTGAGAGGACGAACTATGGCTACACCTTC
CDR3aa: CASSERTNYGYTF

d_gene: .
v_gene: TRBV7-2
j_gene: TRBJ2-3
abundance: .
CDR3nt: TGTGCCAGCAGCTTCCCGACCCTACTTGGCACAGATACGCAGTATTTT
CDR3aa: CASSFPTLLGTDTQYF

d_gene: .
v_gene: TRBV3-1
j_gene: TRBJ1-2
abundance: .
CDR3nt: TGTGCCAGCAGCGCCCGAGGAGGGGGGAACTATGGCTACACCTTC
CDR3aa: CASSARGGGNYGYTF

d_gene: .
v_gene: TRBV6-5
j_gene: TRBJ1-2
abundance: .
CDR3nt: TGTGCCAGCAGTAACCCAGGGGAGAGTAACTATGGCTACACCTTC
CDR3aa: CASSNPGESNYGYTF

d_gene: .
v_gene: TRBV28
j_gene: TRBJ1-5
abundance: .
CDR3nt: TGTGCCAGCAGTTTATTCAGTGTCCAGGGGCCCCAGCATTTT
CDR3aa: CASSLFSVQGPQHF

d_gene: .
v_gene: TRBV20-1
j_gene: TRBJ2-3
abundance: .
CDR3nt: TGCAGTGCTAGAGATTCGAACGCGGATACGCAGTATTTT
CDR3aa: CSARDSNADTQYF

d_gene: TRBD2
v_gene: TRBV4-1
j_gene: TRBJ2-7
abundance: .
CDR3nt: TGCGCCAGCAGCCAAGATTTGGGACTAGCGGGAGAAACTCACGAGCAGTACTTC
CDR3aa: CASSQDLGLAGETHEQYF

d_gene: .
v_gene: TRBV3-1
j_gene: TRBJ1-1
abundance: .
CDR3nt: TGTGCCAGCAGCCACCGACAGACCGAAGCTTTCTTT
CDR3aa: CASSHRQTEAFF

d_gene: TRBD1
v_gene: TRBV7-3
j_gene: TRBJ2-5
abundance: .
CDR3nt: TGTGCCAGCAGCTTAGGGGACAGAGGAGAGACCCAGTACTTC
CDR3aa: CASSLGDRGETQYF

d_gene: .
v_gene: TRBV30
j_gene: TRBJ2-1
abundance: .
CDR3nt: TGTGCCTGGAGCTGGCAGGGTGCCGCAATGAAGCAGTTCTTC
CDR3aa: CAWSWQGAAMKQFF

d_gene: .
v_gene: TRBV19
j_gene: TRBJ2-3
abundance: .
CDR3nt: TGTGCCAGTAGTACCCAACACACAGATACGCAGTATTTT
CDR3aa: CASSTQHTDTQYF

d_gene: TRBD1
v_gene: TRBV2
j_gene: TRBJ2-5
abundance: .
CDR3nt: TGTGCCAGCAGGGAAGGGACAGGGTGGCGCCAAGAGACCCAGTACTTC
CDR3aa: CASREGTGWRQETQYF

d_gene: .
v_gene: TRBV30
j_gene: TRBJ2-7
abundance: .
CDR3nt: TGTGCCTGGAGCGAGTTCGACGAGCAGTACTTC
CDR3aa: CAWSEFDEQYF

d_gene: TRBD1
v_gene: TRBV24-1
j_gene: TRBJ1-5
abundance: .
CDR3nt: TGTGCCACCAGTGATCAAGGGGGCCGACAGCCCCAGCATTTT
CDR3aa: CATSDQGGRQPQHF

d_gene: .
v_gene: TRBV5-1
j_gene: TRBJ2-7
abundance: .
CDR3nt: TGCGCCAGCAGCTCCGGACAGCACTACGAGCAGTACTTC
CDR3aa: CASSSGQHYEQYF

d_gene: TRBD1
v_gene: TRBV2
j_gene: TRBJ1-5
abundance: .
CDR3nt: TGTGCCAGCAGAGCCGGGACAGGGAGAGGCCAGCCCCAGCATTTT
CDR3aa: CASRAGTGRGQPQHF

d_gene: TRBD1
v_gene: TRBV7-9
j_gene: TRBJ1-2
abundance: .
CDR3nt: TGTGCCAGCAGCTACCACAGGGGCGACTATGGCTACACCTTC
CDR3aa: CASSYHRGDYGYTF

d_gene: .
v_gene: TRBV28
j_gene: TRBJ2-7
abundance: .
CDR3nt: TGTGCCAGCAGCCCTGGACCCCTGAAGGACTTC
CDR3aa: CASSPGPLKDF

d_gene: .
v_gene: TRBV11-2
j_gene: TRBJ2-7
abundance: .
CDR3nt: TGTGCCAGCAGTCCAGGGCCCGGGGGAATCTACGAGCAGTACTTC
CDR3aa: CASSPGPGGIYEQYF

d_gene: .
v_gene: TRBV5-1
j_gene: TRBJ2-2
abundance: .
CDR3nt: TGCGCCAGCAGCTCTTTGGACCTCACCGGGGAGCTGTTTTTT
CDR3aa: CASSSLDLTGELFF

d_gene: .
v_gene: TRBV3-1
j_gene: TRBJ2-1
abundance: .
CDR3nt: TGTGCCAGCAGCCAAGGTTGGCGGTCCTACAATGAGCAGTTCTTC
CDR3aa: CASSQGWRSYNEQFF

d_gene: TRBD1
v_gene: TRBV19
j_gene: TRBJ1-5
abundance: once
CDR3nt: TGTGCCAGTAGTATCGATCAGGGGGTTCGGAATCAGCCCCAGCATTTT
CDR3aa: CASSIDQGVRNQPQHF

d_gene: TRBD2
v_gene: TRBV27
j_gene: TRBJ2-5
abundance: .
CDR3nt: TGTGCCAGCAGTCCCCGAGGTGGGCGGGGGAGTAGCCAAGAGACCCAGTACTTC
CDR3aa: CASSPRGGRGSSQETQYF